This note documents a single T cell receptor beta chain sequence. Its target is unknown. Germline V gene data show CDR1 as MNHEY and CDR2 as SVGAGI. The length of the CDR3 is 13 residues. The ends were cut back, 8 bases at V and 5 bases at J, with 16 bases in the middle. These data belong to a study of cytomegalovirus exposure and HLA in healthy donors. In the study overall: Later, an analysis reported that the 130 or so validation repertoires had used the same platform as the approximately 680 first-cohort repertoires. Study results and limitations: Subsequent analysis of the 110 or so validation repertoires found a tendency for first-cohort TCR clusters to co-occur. Most sequenced TCRs were rare (though some public TCRs occurred in many donors).

The assay was immunoSEQ multiplex PCR, and TCRdb's table has in-frame clones only and misses some. This sample has roughly 58,000 clones, with 75% to 95% found just once. While the first cohort had fewer than 850 subjects, the donors belonged to the separate validation cohort of 100 to 150 subjects. The V and J genes are TRBV6-5 and TRBJ2-7, with D perhaps matching TRBD1 (6 bases). Input material: PBMCs. The receptor was isolated from a man aged 18-30 years in good health and CMV-seronegative. The CDR3: CASHTNAGDEQYF. The CDR3 DNA is TGTGCCAGCCACACTAACGCAGGGGACGAGCAGTACTTC.